This T cell receptor beta chain emerged from a study of CD8 T cells in Susac syndrome. With random hexamers, reverse transcription was performed on about 0.5 to 1 ug of RNA. TCRdb reprocessed the immunoSEQ multiplex PCR reads with MiXCR, giving one entry per CDR3 protein. The repertoire consists of some 170,000 distinct CDR3 sequences, with 85% to 95% occurring once and the leading ten covering more than 0.08%. This CDR3 contains 14 residues. The germline V gene has CDR1 SGHAT and CDR2 FQNNGV. V shed 11 bases and J 6 bases; nucleotides not matched to a gene: 7. This clonotype has a single count. The chain couples TRBV11-2 to TRBJ2-2; TRBD2 agrees at 12 bases. The TCR comes from a human donor with Susac syndrome. Specimen: CD4+ T cells from PBMCs. The CDR3 loop is CASRLAGVAGELFF. The CDR3 DNA reads as TGTGCCTCTCGACTAGCGGGAGTAGCCGGGGAGCTGTTTTTT.